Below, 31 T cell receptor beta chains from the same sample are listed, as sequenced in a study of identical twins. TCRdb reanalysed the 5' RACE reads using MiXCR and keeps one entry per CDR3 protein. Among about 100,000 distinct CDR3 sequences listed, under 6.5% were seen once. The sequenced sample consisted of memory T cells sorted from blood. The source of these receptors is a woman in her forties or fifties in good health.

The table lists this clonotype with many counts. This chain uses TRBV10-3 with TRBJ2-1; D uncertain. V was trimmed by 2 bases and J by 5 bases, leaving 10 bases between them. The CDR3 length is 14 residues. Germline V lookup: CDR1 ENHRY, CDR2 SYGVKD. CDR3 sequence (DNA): TGTGCCATCAGTGAGGCAAACCATCACAATGAGCAGTTCTTC. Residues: CAISEANHHNEQFF.

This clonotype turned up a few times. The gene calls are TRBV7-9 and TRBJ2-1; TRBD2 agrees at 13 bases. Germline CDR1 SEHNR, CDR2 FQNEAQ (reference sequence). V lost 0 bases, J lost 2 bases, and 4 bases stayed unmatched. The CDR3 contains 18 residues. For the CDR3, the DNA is TGTGCCAGCAGCTTAGCAGGAGGGACTAGCGGGACCTACAATGAGCAGTTCTTC. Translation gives CASSLAGGTSGTYNEQFF.

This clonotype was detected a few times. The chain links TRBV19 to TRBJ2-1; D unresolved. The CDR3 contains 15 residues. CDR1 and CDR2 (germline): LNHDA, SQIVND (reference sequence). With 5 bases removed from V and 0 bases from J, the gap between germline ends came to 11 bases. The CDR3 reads CASSQTPTSYNEQFF. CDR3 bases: TGTGCCAGTAGTCAAACACCGACCTCCTACAATGAGCAGTTCTTC.

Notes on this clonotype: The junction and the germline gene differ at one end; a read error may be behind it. Here the CDR3 reads CASSFGSGAVRKHIQYF. In nucleotides, the CDR3 is TGTGCCAGCAGTTTCGGTAGCGGGGCTGTCCGCAAACACATTCAGTACTTC. The chain employs TRBV27 and TRBJ2-4, with 8 bases aligning to TRBD2. This CDR3 has 17 residues. Germline CDR1 reads MNHEY; CDR2 reads SMNVEV (reference sequence).

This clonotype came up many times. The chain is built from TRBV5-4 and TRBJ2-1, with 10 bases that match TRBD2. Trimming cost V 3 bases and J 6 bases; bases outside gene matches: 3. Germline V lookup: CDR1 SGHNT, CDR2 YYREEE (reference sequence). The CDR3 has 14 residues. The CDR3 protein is CASSSRTSGNEQFF. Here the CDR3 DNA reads TGTGCCAGCAGCTCGAGGACTAGCGGCAATGAGCAGTTCTTC.

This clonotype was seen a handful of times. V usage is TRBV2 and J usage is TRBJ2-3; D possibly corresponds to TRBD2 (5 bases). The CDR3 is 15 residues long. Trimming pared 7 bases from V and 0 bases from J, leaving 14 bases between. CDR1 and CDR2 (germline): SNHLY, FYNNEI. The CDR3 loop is CASKGSRTSTDTQYF. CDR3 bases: TGTGCCAGCAAGGGTTCCCGGACTAGCACAGATACGCAGTATTTT.

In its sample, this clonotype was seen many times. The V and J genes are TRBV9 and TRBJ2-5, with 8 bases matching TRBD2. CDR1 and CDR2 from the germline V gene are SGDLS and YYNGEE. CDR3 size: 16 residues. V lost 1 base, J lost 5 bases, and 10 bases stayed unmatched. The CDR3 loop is CASSVSLGLAGETQYF. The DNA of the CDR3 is TGTGCCAGCAGCGTATCTCTTGGACTAGCAGGGGAGACCCAGTACTTC. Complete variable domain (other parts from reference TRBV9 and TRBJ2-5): DSGVTQTPKHLITATGQRVTLRCSPRSGDLSVYWYQQSLDQGLQFLIQYYNGEERAKGNILERFSAQQFPDLHSELNLSSLELGDSALYFCASSVSLGLAGETQYFGPGTRLLVL.

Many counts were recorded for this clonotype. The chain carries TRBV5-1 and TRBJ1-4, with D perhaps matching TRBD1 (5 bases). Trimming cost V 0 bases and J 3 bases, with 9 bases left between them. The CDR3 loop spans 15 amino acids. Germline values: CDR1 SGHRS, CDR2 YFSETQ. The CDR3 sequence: CASSLAGTPNEKLFF. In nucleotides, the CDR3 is TGCGCCAGCAGCTTGGCCGGGACTCCTAATGAAAAACTGTTTTTT.

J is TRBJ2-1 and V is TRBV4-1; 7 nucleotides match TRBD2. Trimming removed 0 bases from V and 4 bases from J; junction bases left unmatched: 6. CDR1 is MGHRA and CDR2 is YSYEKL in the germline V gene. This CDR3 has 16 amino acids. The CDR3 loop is CASSQESTSLYNEQFF. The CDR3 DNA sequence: TGCGCCAGCAGCCAAGAATCGACTAGCCTTTACAATGAGCAGTTCTTC.

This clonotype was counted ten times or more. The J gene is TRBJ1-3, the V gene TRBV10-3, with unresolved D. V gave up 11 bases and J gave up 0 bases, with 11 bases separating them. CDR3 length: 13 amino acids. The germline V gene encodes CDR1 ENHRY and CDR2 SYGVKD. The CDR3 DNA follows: TGTGCCCGGACGAGTTTCTCTGGAAACACCATATATTTT. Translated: CARTSFSGNTIYF.

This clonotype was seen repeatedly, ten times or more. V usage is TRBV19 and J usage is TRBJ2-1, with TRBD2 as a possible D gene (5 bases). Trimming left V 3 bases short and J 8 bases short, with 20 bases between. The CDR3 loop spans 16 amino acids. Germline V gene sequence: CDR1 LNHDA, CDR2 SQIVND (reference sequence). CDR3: CASSILTKGVVYEQFF. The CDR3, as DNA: TGTGCCAGTAGTATCCTCACTAAGGGAGTTGTGTATGAGCAGTTCTTC.

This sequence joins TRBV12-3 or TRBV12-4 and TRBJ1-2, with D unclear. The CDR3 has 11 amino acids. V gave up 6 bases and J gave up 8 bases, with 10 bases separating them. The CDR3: CASSRFKGYTF. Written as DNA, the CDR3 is TGTGCCAGCAGCCGGTTTAAGGGCTACACCTTC.

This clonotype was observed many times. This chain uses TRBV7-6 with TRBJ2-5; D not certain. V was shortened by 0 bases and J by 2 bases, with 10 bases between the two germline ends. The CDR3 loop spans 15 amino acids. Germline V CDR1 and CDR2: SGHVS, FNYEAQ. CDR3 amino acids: CASSLADSHQETQYF. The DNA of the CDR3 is TGTGCCAGCAGCTTAGCCGACTCTCATCAAGAGACCCAGTACTTC.

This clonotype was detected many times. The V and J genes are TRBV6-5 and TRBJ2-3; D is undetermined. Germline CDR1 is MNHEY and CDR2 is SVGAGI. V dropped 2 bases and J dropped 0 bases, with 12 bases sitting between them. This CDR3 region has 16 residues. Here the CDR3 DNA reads TGTGCCAGCAGTTACGGCAGACTTACTAGCACAGATACGCAGTATTTT. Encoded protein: CASSYGRLTSTDTQYF.

For the CDR3, the DNA is TGCAGTGGGTTGGAACGGAACACTGAAGCTTTCTTT. Its protein is CSGLERNTEAFF. The rearrangement joins TRBV20-1 to TRBJ1-1, with D unresolved. The CDR3 totals 12 residues. The V end lost 7 bases, the J end lost 1 base, and 10 bases lay between the germline ends. Looked up from germline, CDR1 is DFQATT and CDR2 is SNEGSKA (reference sequence).

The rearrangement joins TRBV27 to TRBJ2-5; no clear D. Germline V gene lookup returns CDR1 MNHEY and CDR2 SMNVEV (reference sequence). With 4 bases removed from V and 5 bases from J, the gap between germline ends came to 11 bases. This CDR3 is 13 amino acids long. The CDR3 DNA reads TGTGCCAGCAGTTGGTCCCGGCGGGAGACCCAGTACTTC. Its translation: CASSWSRRETQYF.

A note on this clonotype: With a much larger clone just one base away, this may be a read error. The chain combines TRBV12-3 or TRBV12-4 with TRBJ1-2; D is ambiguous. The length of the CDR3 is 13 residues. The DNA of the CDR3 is TGTGCCAGCAGTTTCGGCAGGTCCTATGGCTACCCCTTC. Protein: CASSFGRSYGYPF.

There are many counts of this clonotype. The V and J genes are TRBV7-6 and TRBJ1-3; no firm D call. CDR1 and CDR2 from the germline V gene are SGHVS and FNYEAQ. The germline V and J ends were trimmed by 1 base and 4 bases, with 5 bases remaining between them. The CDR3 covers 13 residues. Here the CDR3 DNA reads TGTGCCAGCAGCTTAGAGGCGGGAAACACCATATATTTT. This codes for CASSLEAGNTIYF.

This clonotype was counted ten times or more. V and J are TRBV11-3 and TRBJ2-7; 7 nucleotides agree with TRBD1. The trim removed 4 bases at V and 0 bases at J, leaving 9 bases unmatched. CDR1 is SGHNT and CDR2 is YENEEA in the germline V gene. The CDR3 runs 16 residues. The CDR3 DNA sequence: TGTGCCAGCAGCTGGGATCCCGGGACAGCCTCCTACGAGCAGTACTTC. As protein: CASSWDPGTASYEQYF.

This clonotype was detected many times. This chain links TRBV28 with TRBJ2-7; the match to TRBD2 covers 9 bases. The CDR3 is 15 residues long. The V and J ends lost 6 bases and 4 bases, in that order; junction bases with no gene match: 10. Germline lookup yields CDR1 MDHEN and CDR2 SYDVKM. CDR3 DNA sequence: TGTGCCAGCAGGGGTAGCGGGAGAGGCCGGTACGAGCAGTACGTC. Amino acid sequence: CASRGSGRGRYEQYV.

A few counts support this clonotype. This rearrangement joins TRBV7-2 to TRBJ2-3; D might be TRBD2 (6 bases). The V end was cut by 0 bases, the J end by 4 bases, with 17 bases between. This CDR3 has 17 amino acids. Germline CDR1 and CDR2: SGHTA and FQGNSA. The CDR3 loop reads CASSLASGELTPDTQYF. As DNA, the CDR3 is TGTGCCAGCAGCTTAGCTTCGGGAGAACTGACGCCAGATACGCAGTATTTT.

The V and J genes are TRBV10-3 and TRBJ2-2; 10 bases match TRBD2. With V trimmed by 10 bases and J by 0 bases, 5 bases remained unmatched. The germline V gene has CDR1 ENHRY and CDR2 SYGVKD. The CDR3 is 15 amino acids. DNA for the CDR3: TGTGCCACCCAAGCGGGAGGGGCGAACACCGGGGAGCTGTTTTTT. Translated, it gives CATQAGGANTGELFF.

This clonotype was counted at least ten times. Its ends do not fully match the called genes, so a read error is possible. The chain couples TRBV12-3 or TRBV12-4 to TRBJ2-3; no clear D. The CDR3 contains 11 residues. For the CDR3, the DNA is TGTGCCAGCAGTTTATGGTACTCCCCTCATTTT. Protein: CASSLWYSPHF.

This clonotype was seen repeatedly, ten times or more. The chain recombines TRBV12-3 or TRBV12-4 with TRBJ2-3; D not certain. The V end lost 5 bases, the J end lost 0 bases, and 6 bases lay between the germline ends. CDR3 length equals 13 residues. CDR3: CASSPASTDTQYF. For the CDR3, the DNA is TGTGCCAGCAGTCCGGCTAGCACAGATACGCAGTATTTT.

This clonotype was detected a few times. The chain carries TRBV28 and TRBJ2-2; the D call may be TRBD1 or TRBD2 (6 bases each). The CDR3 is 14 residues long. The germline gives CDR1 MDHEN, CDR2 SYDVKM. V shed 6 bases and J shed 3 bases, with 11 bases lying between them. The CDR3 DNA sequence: TGTGCCAGCAGGGGGGGCAGCGACACCGGGGAGCTGTTTTTT. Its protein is CASRGGSDTGELFF.

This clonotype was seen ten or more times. DNA for the CDR3: TGTGCCAGCAGCGCCCGAGGGGGAGCGGGAGAGTACAATGAGCAGTTCTTC. Translating gives CASSARGGAGEYNEQFF. The chain couples TRBV9 to TRBJ2-1; TRBD2 agrees at 8 bases. With 3 bases clipped from V and 4 bases from J, the junction kept 12 bases outside the gene matches. The germline V gene has CDR1 SGDLS and CDR2 YYNGEE. CDR3 length: 17 amino acids.

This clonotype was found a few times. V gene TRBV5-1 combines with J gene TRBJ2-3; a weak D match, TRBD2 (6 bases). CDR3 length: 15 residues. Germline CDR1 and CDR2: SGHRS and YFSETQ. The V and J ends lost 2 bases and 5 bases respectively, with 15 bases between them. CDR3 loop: CASSFERVLGDTQYF. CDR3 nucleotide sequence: TGCGCCAGCAGCTTTGAGCGGGTTCTAGGAGATACGCAGTATTTT. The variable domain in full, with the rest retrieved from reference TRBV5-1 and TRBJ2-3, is KAGVTQTPRYLIKTRGQQVTLSCSPISGHRSVSWYQQTPGQGLQFLFEYFSETQRNKGNFPGRFSGRQFSNSRSEMNVSTLELGDSALYLCASSFERVLGDTQYFGPGTRLTVL.

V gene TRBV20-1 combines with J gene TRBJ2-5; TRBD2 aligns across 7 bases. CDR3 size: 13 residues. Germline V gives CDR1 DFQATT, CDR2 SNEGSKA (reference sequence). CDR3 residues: CAHGGRATETQYF. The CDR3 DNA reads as TGCGCCCACGGGGGGAGGGCCACGGAGACCCAGTACTTC.

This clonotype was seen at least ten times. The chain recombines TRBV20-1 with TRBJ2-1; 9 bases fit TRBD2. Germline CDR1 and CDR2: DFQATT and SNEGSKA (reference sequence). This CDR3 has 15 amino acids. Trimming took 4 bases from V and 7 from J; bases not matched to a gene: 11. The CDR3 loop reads CSATDLAGSLNEQFF. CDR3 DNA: TGCAGTGCTACCGACCTAGCGGGATCCCTAAATGAGCAGTTCTTC.

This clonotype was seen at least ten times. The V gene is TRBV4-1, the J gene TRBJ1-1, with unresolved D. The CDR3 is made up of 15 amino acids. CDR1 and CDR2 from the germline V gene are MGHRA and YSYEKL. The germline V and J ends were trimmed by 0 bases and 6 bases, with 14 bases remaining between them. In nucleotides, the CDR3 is TGCGCCAGCAGCCAAGATCAAAGTGGGCGGGCTGAAGCTTTCTTT. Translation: CASSQDQSGRAEAFF.

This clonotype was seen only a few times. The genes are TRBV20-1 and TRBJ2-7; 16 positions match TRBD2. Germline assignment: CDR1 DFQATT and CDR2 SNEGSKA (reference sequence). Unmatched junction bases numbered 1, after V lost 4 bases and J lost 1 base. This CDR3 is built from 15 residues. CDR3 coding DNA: TGCAGTGCTATGGGACTAGCGGGAGGGTCCTACGAGCAGTACGTC. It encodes CSAMGLAGGSYEQYV.